This T cell receptor beta chain is drawn from a study of blood T cell repertoires in COVID-19. In the study overall: COVID-19 samples collected from the United States, Italy and Spain covered acute and convalescent phases. T cells, B-cell-depleted T cells, or PBMCs supplied cDNA or gDNA.

Germline CDR1 and CDR2: LNHDA and SQIVND (reference sequence). V was pared by 5 bases and J by 3 bases, with 10 bases between. There are 14 residues in the CDR3. In the original workflow: Amplification with reference gene primers provided the estimates of nucleated cell counts. Sequencing was performed with immunoSEQ multiplex PCR; in TCRdb, only in-frame clones are kept and a portion is missing. That table supplies the V and J calls and clone size; D and trimming were determined from the DNA. Of around 80,000 clones listed, about four fifths are singletons. This clonotype was sampled from a human donor in a cohort sampled during active COVID-19. The sample consisted of peripheral blood. The chain joins TRBV19 to TRBJ1-4; unclear D gene. The CDR3 spells CASSRNSPNEKLFF. In DNA form, the CDR3 reads TGTGCCAGTAGTCGGAACAGCCCTAATGAAAAACTGTTTTTT.